This TCR beta chain was recorded in a study of blood T cell repertoires in COVID-19. About the research overall: Whether acute or convalescent, the COVID-19 samples came from the United States, Italy and Spain. Sources were T cells, B-cell-depleted T cells, or PBMCs; the material itself was cDNA or gDNA.

CDR3 length equals 17 residues. Germline CDR1 SGHRS, CDR2 YFSETQ. V was clipped by 2 bases and J by 0 bases; unmatched bases: 7. Original analysis: Counts of nucleated cells, estimated from reference gene primer amplification, were obtained. Using immunoSEQ multiplex PCR, the repertoire was profiled, and TCRdb retains in-frame clones only, with some absent. D and trimming come from the DNA, and the V and J calls and clone size come from that table. Found here are around 250,000 clones, 80% to 90% of them singletons; the top ten hold approximately 5.4%. The chain couples TRBV5-1 to TRBJ2-2, with 7 nucleotides matching TRBD2. The TCR sequence derives from a man older than 75 with acute or convalescent COVID-19. Specimen: peripheral blood. The CDR3 bases are TGCGCCAGCAGCTTAGTTCCTAGCGGAACGAACACCGGGGAGCTGTTTTTT. Translation gives CASSLVPSGTNTGELFF.